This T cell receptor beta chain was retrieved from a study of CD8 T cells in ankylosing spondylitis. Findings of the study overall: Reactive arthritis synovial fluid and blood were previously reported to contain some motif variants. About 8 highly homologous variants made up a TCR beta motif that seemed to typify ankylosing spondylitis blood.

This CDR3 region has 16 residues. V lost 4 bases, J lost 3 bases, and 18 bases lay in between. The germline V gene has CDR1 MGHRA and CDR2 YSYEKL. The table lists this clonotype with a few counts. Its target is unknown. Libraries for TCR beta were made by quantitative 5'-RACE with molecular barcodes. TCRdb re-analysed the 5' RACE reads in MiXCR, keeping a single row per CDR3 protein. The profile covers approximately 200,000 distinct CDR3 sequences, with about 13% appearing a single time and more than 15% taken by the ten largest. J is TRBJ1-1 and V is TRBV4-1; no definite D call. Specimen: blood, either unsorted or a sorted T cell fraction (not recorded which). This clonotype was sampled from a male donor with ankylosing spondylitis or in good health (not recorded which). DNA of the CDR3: TGCGCCAGCAGCCTAACCCACATGACTTTGGACACTGAAGCTTTCTTT. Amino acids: CASSLTHMTLDTEAFF.